These 14 T cell receptor beta chains were sequenced from one sample in a study of blood T cell repertoires in COVID-19. Generated by immunoSEQ multiplex PCR, the TCRdb table keeps only in-frame clones and is missing some. The profile shows around 67,000 clones, 87% of them singletons. Sequenced input: peripheral blood. Receptor source: a man in his fifties with active COVID-19.

V usage is TRBV4-1 and J usage is TRBJ1-1; D call uncertain. Trimming took 0 bases from V and 7 from J, leaving 12 bases between them. Per the germline V gene, CDR1 is MGHRA and CDR2 is YSYEKL. CDR3 length: 14 residues. This CDR3 is CASSQEYTVLEAFF. CDR3 nucleotides: TGCGCCAGCAGCCAAGAATATACAGTCCTTGAAGCTTTCTTT.

This rearrangement joins TRBV15 to TRBJ2-1; 9 positions agree with TRBD2. Germline loops: CDR1 LNHNV, CDR2 YYDKDF (reference sequence). The CDR3 runs 16 residues. The trim removed 5 bases at V and 7 bases at J, leaving 12 bases unmatched. This CDR3 is CATSSRASGTGNEQFF. DNA of the CDR3: TGTGCCACCAGCTCGAGGGCTAGCGGGACGGGAAATGAGCAGTTCTTC.

The chain employs TRBV18 and TRBJ2-1, with 14 bases fitting TRBD2. The CDR3 loop spans 17 amino acids. V lost 1 base to trimming and J lost 3 bases; unmatched junction nucleotides: 2. Germline CDR1 reads KGHSH; CDR2 reads LQKENI. Written as DNA, the CDR3 is TGTGCCAGCTCACCACTGACTAGCGGGAGGGGCTACAATGAGCAGTTCTTC. Protein: CASSPLTSGRGYNEQFF.

The gene calls are TRBV25-1 and TRBJ2-7; D gene ambiguous. The V gene's germline CDR1 is MGHDK and CDR2 SYGVNS. The CDR3 is 14 amino acids. V gave up 2 bases and J gave up 9 bases, with 17 bases separating them. In DNA, the CDR3 is TGTGCCAGCAGTGAACCACAGTCTCAAGCAAGGCAGTACTTC. Translating gives CASSEPQSQARQYF.

About this clone itself: One junction end does not reproduce the germline sequence, and a read error may be involved. This chain connects TRBV11-2 to TRBJ2-5, with TRBD2 identical over 7 bases. The CDR3 is 11 amino acids. The V gene's germline CDR1 is SGHAT and CDR2 FQNNGV. This CDR3 is CASSSSGTPNF. In DNA form, the CDR3 reads TGTGCCAGCAGCTCTAGCGGAACACCGAACTTC. The variable domain in full, completed from reference TRBV11-2 and TRBJ2-5, reads EAGVAQSPRYKIIEKRQSVAFWCNPISGHATLYWYQQILGQGPKLLIQFQNNGVVDDSQLPKDRFSAERLKGVDSTLKIQPAKLEDSAVYLCASSSSGTPNFGPGTRLLVL.

The chain is built from TRBV3-1 (or the pseudogene TRBV3-2) and TRBJ1-2; TRBD1 agrees at 12 bases. Per the germline V gene, CDR1 is LGHDT and CDR2 is YNNKEL (reference sequence). The CDR3 sequence is 13 residues long. V shed 4 bases and J 12 bases; nucleotides not matched to a gene: 6. The CDR3 DNA is TGTGCCAGCAGCCTACCGGGACAGGGGGCAGACACCTTC. Amino acid sequence: CASSLPGQGADTF.

The chain links TRBV10-2 to TRBJ2-5; a possible D gene is TRBD1 (6 bases). Germline lookup yields CDR1 WSHSY and CDR2 SAAADI. The V end was cut by 2 bases, the J end by 1 base, with 14 bases between. The CDR3 runs to 16 residues. CDR3 coding DNA: TGCGCCAGCAGTGAGCCGAGGAGACAGGCCCAAGAGACCCAGTACTTC. Encoded protein: CASSEPRRQAQETQYF.

The chain couples TRBV7-9 to TRBJ2-1; 8 bases agree with TRBD2. V lost 5 bases to trimming and J lost 1 base; unmatched junction nucleotides: 7. From germline, CDR1 is SEHNR and CDR2 FQNEAQ (reference sequence). The CDR3 extends over 16 amino acids. The CDR3 reads CASSKLSGSSYNEQFF. CDR3 in DNA: TGTGCCAGCAGCAAACTAAGCGGGAGTTCCTACAATGAGCAGTTCTTC. Filled out from reference TRBV7-9 and TRBJ2-1, the complete variable domain reads DTGVSQNPRHKITKRGQNVTFRCDPISEHNRLYWYRQTLGQGPEFLTYFQNEAQLEKSRLLSDRFSAERPKGSFSTLEIQRTEQGDSAMYLCASSKLSGSSYNEQFFGPGTRLTVL.

The V and J genes are TRBV5-1 and TRBJ2-1; 11 bases are a match to TRBD1. Germline V gene data show CDR1 as SGHRS and CDR2 as YFSETQ. The V and J ends lost 3 bases and 10 bases, in that order; junction bases with no gene match: 6. The CDR3 has 14 amino acids. In DNA, the CDR3 is TGCGCCAGCAGCTCCGGGACAGGGGGGTTGGAGCAGTTCTTC. Translation: CASSSGTGGLEQFF.

CDR3 sequence (DNA): TGTGCCAGCAGCTGGGGACAGACCAATGAGCAGTTCTTC. Translating gives CASSWGQTNEQFF. V is TRBV5-6 and J is TRBJ2-1, with TRBD1 identical over 7 bases. CDR1 SGHDT and CDR2 YYEEEE come from the germline V gene. There are 13 residues in the CDR3. The J segment lost 6 bases and the V segment lost 3 bases, leaving 3 bases of the junction unmatched.

The chain recombines TRBV18 with TRBJ2-7; D call uncertain. V dropped 5 bases and J dropped 6 bases, with 8 bases sitting between them. The CDR3 covers 11 residues. The germline gives CDR1 KGHSH, CDR2 LQKENI. Written as DNA, the CDR3 is TGTGCCAGCTCAACCGGTGGCGAGCAGTACTTC. Translated, it gives CASSTGGEQYF.

This clone came up once. This chain uses TRBV3-1 (or the pseudogene TRBV3-2) with TRBJ2-5; TRBD2 might be the D (5 bases). CDR1 and CDR2 (germline): LGHDT, YNNKEL (reference sequence). V was shortened by 0 bases and J by 0 bases, with 23 bases between the two germline ends. This CDR3 is 20 amino acids long. CDR3 in DNA: TGTGCCAGCAGCCAAGAAGACGGGAAGACGGTTAGCTCGTACCAAGAGACCCAGTACTTC. Translation: CASSQEDGKTVSSYQETQYF.

This clone is a singleton in its sample. This chain links TRBV15 with TRBJ1-1; TRBD1 agrees at 8 bases. V was pared by 6 bases and J by 4 bases, with 13 bases of the junction left unmatched. Germline CDR1 reads LNHNV; CDR2 reads YYDKDF (reference sequence). The CDR3 consists of 16 residues. Written as DNA, the CDR3 is TGTGCCACCAGAAACGACGGACAGGGACGATTCACTGAAGCTTTCTTT. Protein: CATRNDGQGRFTEAFF.

The V gene is TRBV3-1 (or the pseudogene TRBV3-2), the J gene TRBJ1-5; D remains unclear. This CDR3 is built from 14 residues. From germline, CDR1 is LGHDT and CDR2 YNNKEL (reference sequence). V gave up 5 bases and J gave up 1 base, with 9 bases separating them. CDR3 region: CASSSVSSNQPQHF. The CDR3 nucleotides are TGTGCCAGCAGCTCCGTTTCGAGCAATCAGCCCCAGCATTTT.